The present entry profiles one T cell receptor beta chain with its context. Its antigen is still unknown. The data were taken from a study of cytomegalovirus exposure and HLA in healthy donors. Findings of the study overall: Previous analysis showed most TCR beta V segments were productive about 87% or about 30% of the time. Some highly shared sequence variants likely arose as a pipeline artifact.

Deletions cut 2 bases from V and 3 bases from J, with 7 bases between. The CDR3 is made up of 13 amino acids. CDR1 is MNHNY and CDR2 is SVGAGI in the germline V gene (reference sequence). The study ran its PCR with 60 Vbeta and 13 Jbeta primers. This table comes from immunoSEQ multiplex PCR, and its TCRdb copy is limited to in-frame clones, with some not included. The table records about 83,000 clones, 65% to 80% of them present only once. Source material: PBMCs. The gene calls are TRBV6-6 and TRBJ1-1; D is unclear. This sequence originates from a man in his 60s in good health and CMV-seronegative. CDR3 bases: TGTGCCAGCAGTTACGACCGGGACACTGAAGCTTTCTTT. Amino acid sequence: CASSYDRDTEAFF.